These 13 T cell receptor beta chains originate from one sample sequenced in a study of shared clonotypes between healthy human individuals. Naivety among CD8 cells was defined by CD45RO negativity and positive CCR7 selection, thereby excluding terminally differentiated effector memory CD45RA+ cells. Some clones are missing from TCRdb's copy, which holds only in-frame ones; the method was immunoSEQ multiplex PCR. This table has roughly 2,000,000 clones, approximately 94% appearing once. Sample: naive CD8+ T cells sorted from blood. Receptors were obtained from a man aged 18 to 30 in good health.

Note on this clone: Other DNA sequences of this sample code for an identical CDR3. The J gene is TRBJ2-1, the V gene TRBV5-1; unclear D gene. The CDR3 has 14 residues. Germline CDR1 is SGHRS and CDR2 is YFSETQ. Trimming left V 0 bases short and J 0 bases short, with 4 bases between. CDR3 sequence: CASSLASSYNEQFF. CDR3 DNA: TGCGCCAGCAGCTTGGCCAGCTCCTACAATGAGCAGTTCTTC.

This chain connects TRBV12-5 to TRBJ2-1; D call uncertain. Per the germline V gene, CDR1 is LGHNT and CDR2 is FRNRAP. Trimming shortened V by 5 bases and J by 4 bases, and 6 bases separated the two germline ends. The CDR3 is made up of 12 amino acids. Written as DNA, the CDR3 is TGTGCTAGTGGTCCCGGTTACAATGAGCAGTTCTTC. It yields the protein CASGPGYNEQFF.

The chain carries TRBV29-1 and TRBJ2-5, with a possible D match to TRBD1 (5 bases). The V end was cut by 6 bases, the J end by 5 bases, with 16 bases between. CDR3 size: 13 residues. CDR1 and CDR2 from the germline V gene are SQVTM and ANQGSEA. The CDR3, as DNA: TGCAGCGTCGAATGGGGCCTGGGGGAGACCCAGTACTTC. It translates to CSVEWGLGETQYF.

With regard to this clone: This sample also contains other DNA sequences that code for the same CDR3. This chain links TRBV5-1 with TRBJ2-3, with a tentative D call TRBD2 (6 bases). CDR1 and CDR2 from the germline V gene are SGHRS and YFSETQ. The ends were cut back, 0 bases at V and 1 base at J, with 9 bases in the middle. The CDR3 covers 15 residues. The CDR3 sequence is CASSLAPGGTDTQYF. CDR3 nucleotides: TGCGCCAGCAGCTTGGCCCCGGGGGGCACAGATACGCAGTATTTT. Full variable domain (missing parts from reference TRBV5-1 and TRBJ2-3): KAGVTQTPRYLIKTRGQQVTLSCSPISGHRSVSWYQQTPGQGLQFLFEYFSETQRNKGNFPGRFSGRQFSNSRSEMNVSTLELGDSALYLCASSLAPGGTDTQYFGPGTRLTVL.

The V gene is TRBV9, the J gene TRBJ1-2; D remains ambiguous. CDR3 length: 16 residues. The germline V gene encodes CDR1 SGDLS and CDR2 YYNGEE. The V gene lost 1 base and the J gene lost 1 base, with 14 bases spanning the gap. CDR3 region: CASSVMADSFNYGYTF. CDR3 nucleotide sequence: TGTGCCAGCAGCGTAATGGCCGACTCATTTAACTATGGCTACACCTTC.

Turning to this clone: Additional DNA sequences in this sample encode the identical CDR3. The chain couples TRBV4-1 to TRBJ2-2; D is unclear. CDR3 length: 14 residues. The V and J ends lost 0 bases and 5 bases respectively, with 7 bases between them. Germline CDR1 MGHRA, CDR2 YSYEKL. The CDR3 is CASSQDPRTGELFF. The DNA for the CDR3 is TGCGCCAGCAGCCAAGATCCGCGGACCGGGGAGCTGTTTTTT.

This clone was picked up one time. This sequence joins TRBV2 and TRBJ2-5; unclear D gene. This CDR3 has 13 residues. V gave up 5 bases and J gave up 2 bases, with 9 bases separating them. Looked up from germline, CDR1 is SNHLY and CDR2 is FYNNEI. The CDR3 sequence: CASSSDEQETQYF. The CDR3 nucleotides read TGTGCCAGCAGTTCGGACGAACAAGAGACCCAGTACTTC. The full variable domain, with the rest looked up from reference TRBV2 and TRBJ2-5, is EPEVTQTPSHQVTQMGQEVILRCVPISNHLYFYWYRQILGQKVEFLVSFYNNEISEKSEIFDDQFSVERPDGSNFTLKIRSTKLEDSAMYFCASSSDEQETQYFGPGTRLLVL.

The chain joins TRBV7-9 to TRBJ2-5; 9 nucleotides line up with TRBD2. The CDR3 extends over 15 amino acids. The trim removed 1 base at V and 2 bases at J, leaving 2 bases unmatched. Germline V gene lookup returns CDR1 SEHNR and CDR2 FQNEAQ (reference sequence). The CDR3: CASSLGLAVQETQYF. The CDR3 nucleotides read TGTGCCAGCAGCTTAGGACTAGCGGTTCAAGAGACCCAGTACTTC.

In the case of this clone: Other DNA variants within this sample encode the same CDR3. The chain uses TRBV27 and TRBJ2-1, with D perhaps TRBD2 (6 bases). CDR1 and CDR2 (germline): MNHEY, SMNVEV (reference sequence). The CDR3 is 15 residues long. Trimming shortened V by 3 bases and J by 0 bases, and 9 bases separated the two germline ends. The CDR3 loop reads CASSLGLASYNEQFF. DNA of the CDR3: TGTGCCAGCAGTTTGGGACTCGCCTCCTACAATGAGCAGTTCTTC.

The chain links TRBV4-3 to TRBJ2-1, with D possibly matching TRBD1 (6 bases). The germline V gene encodes CDR1 LGHNA and CDR2 YSLEER. The CDR3 consists of 15 residues. The germline V and J ends were trimmed by 5 bases and 5 bases, with 16 bases remaining between them. CDR3 DNA: TGCGCCAGCAGCGCCGACCCGGGACATAACAATGAGCAGTTCTTC. It yields the protein CASSADPGHNNEQFF.

The CDR3 protein is CASSPSARYEQYF. The CDR3 DNA reads as TGCGCCAGCAGCCCCTCCGCAAGGTACGAGCAGTACTTC. V usage is TRBV4-1 and J usage is TRBJ2-7; D ambiguous. Per germline, CDR1 MGHRA and CDR2 YSYEKL. Trimming took 4 bases from V and 4 from J, leaving 11 bases between them. The CDR3 loop spans 13 amino acids.

This chain joins TRBV5-1 and TRBJ2-1, with TRBD2 matching 7 bases. Losses at the gene ends were 4 bases for V and 1 base for J; bases not matched to a gene: 14. The V gene's germline CDR1 is SGHRS and CDR2 YFSETQ. CDR3 length: 18 amino acids. CDR3 region: CASSPGGSGEESYNEQFF. Here the CDR3 DNA reads TGCGCCAGCAGCCCCGGGGGGAGCGGGGAAGAGTCCTACAATGAGCAGTTCTTC.

This clone showed up just once. The chain combines TRBV9 with TRBJ2-7; D is possibly TRBD2 (5 bases). The CDR3 has 14 residues. Trimming removed 4 bases from V and 5 bases from J, with 16 bases in between. The germline V gene encodes CDR1 SGDLS and CDR2 YYNGEE. The CDR3 region has the DNA TGTGCCAGCAGCACCCACGGACTGGGCAACGAGCAGTACTTC. Its protein product is CASSTHGLGNEQYF.